A single sample gave rise to the 29 T cell receptor beta chains below, sequenced in a study of CD8 T cells in Susac syndrome. RNA was extracted with the RNeasy kit, and a quantity of roughly 0.45 to 1 ug was reverse transcribed using random hexamers. TCRdb used MiXCR to reprocess the immunoSEQ multiplex PCR reads, holding one entry per CDR3 protein. The table includes about 200,000 distinct CDR3 sequences, roughly 95% detected once. The sample comprised CD4+ T cells from PBMCs. These receptors were collected from a human donor with multiple sclerosis.

CDR3 protein: CASSSSGGQETQYF. The CDR3 region has the DNA TGTGCCAGCAGTTCTAGCGGGGGTCAAGAGACCCAGTACTTC. The chain combines TRBV12-3 or TRBV12-4 with TRBJ2-5, with 10 positions matching TRBD2. V shed 4 bases, J shed 2 bases, and the junction held 1 base outside the gene matches. This CDR3 is 14 amino acids long.

V usage is TRBV3-1 and J usage is TRBJ1-2; D call uncertain. With 3 bases removed from V and 0 bases from J, the gap between germline ends came to 5 bases. CDR1 is LGHDT and CDR2 is YNNKEL in the germline V gene (reference sequence). CDR3 size: 13 residues. The CDR3: CASSQEANYGYTF. DNA for the CDR3: TGTGCCAGCAGCCAGGAAGCTAACTATGGCTACACCTTC.

The V call is TRBV20-1, the J call TRBJ1-2, with D unresolved. This CDR3 has 11 amino acids. Germline V gene sequence: CDR1 DFQATT, CDR2 SNEGSKA (reference sequence). V lost 3 bases, J lost 8 bases, and 10 bases lay in between. In DNA form, the CDR3 reads TGCAGTGCTAGGGTAGATCACGGCTACACCTTC. Amino acids: CSARVDHGYTF.

The rearrangement uses TRBV2 and TRBJ2-7; 10 bases match TRBD1. The V gene's germline CDR1 is SNHLY and CDR2 FYNNEI. Germline trimming cut 7 bases from V and 4 bases from J; bases unmatched to any gene: 7. This CDR3 spans 14 amino acids. Here the CDR3 reads CASTPGQGTYEQYF. The CDR3 DNA follows: TGTGCCAGCACCCCGGGACAGGGGACGTACGAGCAGTACTTC.

The rearrangement links TRBV20-1 to TRBJ2-7, with TRBD1 matching over 8 bases. Germline CDR1 reads DFQATT; CDR2 reads SNEGSKA (reference sequence). Trimming removed 1 base from V and 6 bases from J; junction bases left unmatched: 14. The CDR3 extends over 16 amino acids. Written as DNA, the CDR3 is TGCAGTGCTAGAGGGGGGGCCAGGGGGCGGCTTGGCGAGCAGTACTTC. Translation: CSARGGARGRLGEQYF.

The chain employs TRBV19 and TRBJ2-1; tentative D call: TRBD1 (6 bases). V was clipped by 7 bases and J by 6 bases, with 13 bases between them. CDR1 is LNHDA and CDR2 is SQIVND in the germline V gene (reference sequence). CDR3 length: 13 residues. The chain's CDR3 is CASTQGRFNEQFF. The DNA of the CDR3 is TGTGCCAGTACGCAGGGGCGATTCAATGAGCAGTTCTTC.

The chain uses TRBV3-1 and TRBJ2-3; 8 nucleotides line up with TRBD2. CDR1 and CDR2 (germline): LGHDT, YNNKEL (reference sequence). Trimming at V came to 0 bases and at J to 7 bases, leaving 6 bases not matched to a gene. The CDR3 spans 15 residues. The CDR3: CASSQDRLARNTQYF. The DNA of the CDR3 is TGTGCCAGCAGCCAAGACCGACTAGCGCGGAATACGCAGTATTTT.

The V and J genes are TRBV2 and TRBJ1-1, with D unresolved. V gave up 2 bases and J gave up 5 bases, with 9 bases separating them. Germline lookup yields CDR1 SNHLY and CDR2 FYNNEI. CDR3 length: 13 amino acids. The CDR3 loop reads CASSESEGTEAFF. CDR3 coding DNA: TGTGCCAGCAGTGAATCGGAAGGAACTGAAGCTTTCTTT.

The chain is built from TRBV20-1 and TRBJ2-1; 10 bases fit TRBD2. The trim removed 0 bases at V and 4 bases at J, leaving 6 bases unmatched. There are 16 residues in the CDR3. Germline CDR1 is DFQATT and CDR2 is SNEGSKA (reference sequence). CDR3 region: CSARDLAGVGYNEQFF. The CDR3 DNA follows: TGCAGTGCTAGAGATCTAGCGGGAGTGGGATACAATGAGCAGTTCTTC.

The V gene is TRBV20-1, the J gene TRBJ2-1; 7 bases match TRBD2. The CDR3 length is 13 residues. Trimming removed 1 base from V and 7 bases from J; junction bases left unmatched: 4. Germline V gives CDR1 DFQATT, CDR2 SNEGSKA (reference sequence). DNA of the CDR3: TGCAGTGCTAGAGTGGGGGGGAAGAATGAGCAGTTCTTC. Protein sequence: CSARVGGKNEQFF.

The chain is built from TRBV14 and TRBJ2-1; weak D call: TRBD2 (5 bases). The germline gives CDR1 SGHDN, CDR2 FVKESK. The CDR3 has 18 amino acids. The V end lost 2 bases, the J end lost 0 bases, and 17 bases lay between the germline ends. The CDR3, as DNA: TGTGCCAGCAGCCAACTCTCAGCGGTCTACAGCTCCTACAATGAGCAGTTCTTC. Translated: CASSQLSAVYSSYNEQFF.

The rearrangement joins TRBV20-1 to TRBJ2-2, with unresolved D. Germline V gene data show CDR1 as DFQATT and CDR2 as SNEGSKA (reference sequence). Deletions cut 3 bases from V and 6 bases from J, with 8 bases between. The CDR3 is 12 residues long. The CDR3 reads CSARSWAGELFF. The CDR3 bases are TGCAGTGCTAGGTCCTGGGCCGGGGAGCTGTTTTTT.

V gene TRBV20-1 combines with J gene TRBJ2-3; TRBD2 aligns across 7 bases. V gave up 0 bases and J gave up 4 bases; unmatched junction bases: 16. CDR1 and CDR2 (germline): DFQATT, SNEGSKA (reference sequence). The CDR3 consists of 18 residues. The chain's CDR3 is CSAREKRMLAENPDTQYF. The CDR3 coding sequence is TGCAGTGCTAGAGAAAAAAGGATGCTAGCGGAAAACCCAGATACGCAGTATTTT.

This rearrangement joins TRBV30 to TRBJ1-5, with 9 bases lining up with TRBD1. Germline V lookup: CDR1 GTSNPN, CDR2 SVGIG (reference sequence). V lost 1 base, J lost 4 bases, and 5 bases stayed unmatched. The CDR3 spans 15 residues. The CDR3 nucleotides read TGTGCCTGGAGTGGACCCGGGACAGGGAATCAGCCCCAGCATTTT. It encodes CAWSGPGTGNQPQHF.

The DNA of the CDR3 is TGCAGTGCTATGATCCCGGAAGGAGTCCGGGAAGAGACCCAGTACTTC. This sequence encodes CSAMIPEGVREETQYF. The chain has TRBV20-1 and TRBJ2-5; D not resolved. This CDR3 has 16 residues. Germline V gives CDR1 DFQATT, CDR2 SNEGSKA (reference sequence). The V end lost 4 bases, the J end lost 3 bases, and 21 bases lay between the germline ends.

The gene calls are TRBV7-9 and TRBJ1-2; D is possibly TRBD1 (6 bases). V lost 5 bases and J 7 bases, leaving 20 bases between the germline ends. The CDR3 spans 15 residues. The germline V gene has CDR1 SEHNR and CDR2 FQNEAQ (reference sequence). This chain's CDR3 is CASSAATGILSGYTF. The CDR3, as DNA: TGTGCCAGCAGCGCAGCGACAGGTATTTTGAGTGGCTACACCTTC.

The J gene is TRBJ2-3, the V gene TRBV7-9; either TRBD1 or TRBD2 may supply D (5 bases each). Germline V lookup: CDR1 SEHNR, CDR2 FQNEAQ (reference sequence). V was trimmed by 2 bases and J by 0 bases, leaving 9 bases between them. The CDR3 covers 15 residues. CDR3 in amino acids: CASSLTGRSTDTQYF. For the CDR3, the DNA is TGTGCCAGCAGCTTAACGGGGCGTAGCACAGATACGCAGTATTTT.

The chain links TRBV29-1 to TRBJ2-1, with 10 bases aligning to TRBD2. The CDR3 sequence is 14 residues long. CDR1 is SQVTM, CDR2 ANQGSEA, per germline. J was trimmed by 4 bases and V by 6 bases; bases with no gene match: 6. The CDR3 region is CSVTSSGGYNEQFF. The CDR3 nucleotides are TGCAGCGTCACCTCTAGCGGGGGTTACAATGAGCAGTTCTTC.

The CDR3 coding sequence is TGCAGCACCTGCCGACGGAATTATAGCAATCAGCCCCAGCATTTT. This gives the protein CSTCRRNYSNQPQHF. The rearrangement joins TRBV29-1 to TRBJ1-5; D gene unclear. The germline gives CDR1 SQVTM, CDR2 ANQGSEA. The V end was cut by 8 bases, the J end by 0 bases, with 17 bases between. The CDR3 totals 15 residues.

This chain uses TRBV24-1 with TRBJ2-3; 11 nucleotides align to TRBD2. The trim removed 4 bases at V and 4 bases at J, leaving 12 bases unmatched. The CDR3 totals 18 residues. Germline-derived CDR1 and CDR2 are KGHDR and SFDVKD. The CDR3 protein is CATSDHPLSSGRADTQYF. Written as DNA, the CDR3 is TGTGCCACCAGTGACCATCCTCTGAGTAGCGGGAGGGCAGATACGCAGTATTTT.

The rearrangement joins TRBV9 to TRBJ1-6; tentatively, D is TRBD1 (6 bases). V lost 2 bases and J lost 10, with 13 bases in between. The germline V gene has CDR1 SGDLS and CDR2 YYNGEE. The CDR3 has 14 residues. This CDR3 reads CASSVTTGISPLHF. CDR3 bases: TGTGCCAGCAGCGTGACTACAGGGATCTCACCCCTCCACTTT.

This chain connects TRBV20-1 to TRBJ2-2; D ambiguous. The germline V gene encodes CDR1 DFQATT and CDR2 SNEGSKA (reference sequence). The CDR3 consists of 16 residues. V was pared by 5 bases and J by 0 bases, with 16 bases between. The CDR3 DNA is TGCAGTGCTGCCGGACCGAGGACGGCGAACACCGGGGAGCTGTTTTTT. Its protein is CSAAGPRTANTGELFF.

The CDR3 nucleotides are TGTGCCAGCAGCCACGGACAGGCCGCGGGAATTTCACCCCTCCACTTT. Its translation is CASSHGQAAGISPLHF. The V call is TRBV7-3, the J call TRBJ1-6; 7 bases agree with TRBD1. CDR1 is SGHTA and CDR2 is FQGTGA in the germline V gene. There are 16 residues in the CDR3. The V and J ends lost 5 bases and 9 bases, in that order; junction bases with no gene match: 13.

The J gene is TRBJ1-1, the V gene TRBV15; TRBD1 aligns across 10 bases. CDR3 length equals 14 residues. Germline CDR1 reads LNHNV; CDR2 reads YYDKDF (reference sequence). The ends lost 5 bases at V and 4 bases at J; junction bases unmatched: 4. As DNA, the CDR3 is TGTGCCACCAGCCGGGACAGGGGAATCACTGAAGCTTTCTTT. Amino acid sequence: CATSRDRGITEAFF.

The chain employs TRBV5-1 and TRBJ2-7; 11 bases line up with TRBD2. With V trimmed by 1 base and J by 4 bases, 4 bases remained unmatched. Germline values: CDR1 SGHRS, CDR2 YFSETQ. This CDR3 has 15 amino acids. The CDR3, as DNA: TGCGCCAGCAGCTTGTTTACTAGCGGGAGTTACGAGCAGTACTTC. It translates to CASSLFTSGSYEQYF.

This chain joins TRBV5-6 and TRBJ1-2; no clear D gene. This CDR3 region has 13 residues. Deletions cut 0 bases from V and 4 bases from J, with 7 bases between. Germline CDR1 SGHDT, CDR2 YYEEEE. Here the CDR3 DNA reads TGTGCCAGCAGCTTGGATCGGAGCTATGGCTACACCTTC. Its protein product is CASSLDRSYGYTF.

This chain links TRBV11-2 with TRBJ2-7, with D perhaps matching TRBD2 (6 bases). There are 12 residues in the CDR3. Trimming stripped 4 bases from V and 12 bases from J, with 16 bases between. Germline-derived CDR1 and CDR2 are SGHAT and FQNNGV. This CDR3 is CASSSGLARGYF. CDR3 nucleotide sequence: TGTGCCAGCAGCTCGGGACTTGCAAGAGGGTACTTC. Looking up the rest from reference TRBV11-2 and TRBJ2-7 gives the full variable domain: EAGVAQSPRYKIIEKRQSVAFWCNPISGHATLYWYQQILGQGPKLLIQFQNNGVVDDSQLPKDRFSAERLKGVDSTLKIQPAKLEDSAVYLCASSSGLARGYFGPGTRLTVT.

CDR3 bases: TGCGCCAGCAGCCAGTTATCGACGGACGAGCAGTACTTC. This encodes CASSQLSTDEQYF. The chain uses TRBV5-1 and TRBJ2-7, with D unresolved. Between the trimmed V and J ends, which lost 4 bases and 5 bases, there was a span of 13 bases. The CDR3 length is 13 residues. Germline V CDR1 and CDR2: SGHRS, YFSETQ.

The V gene is TRBV3-1, the J gene TRBJ1-1; D remains unclear. Per germline, CDR1 LGHDT and CDR2 YNNKEL (reference sequence). Trimming cost V 4 bases and J 1 base, with 13 bases left between them. CDR3 length: 15 residues. CDR3 in DNA: TGTGCCAGCAGCCCGGGCGGACGCCAGAACACTGAAGCTTTCTTT. The encoded protein is CASSPGGRQNTEAFF. Based on the CDR3 plus reference TRBV3-1 and TRBJ1-1, the full variable domain is DTAVSQTPKYLVTQMGNDKSIKCEQNLGHDTMYWYKQDSKKFLKIMFSYNNKELIINETVPNRFSPKSPDKAHLNLHINSLELGDSAVYFCASSPGGRQNTEAFFGQGTRLTVV.